These T cell receptor beta chains were read from a single sample in a study of T cells after yellow fever vaccination. Each CDR3 protein is one row after TCRdb ran MiXCR on the 5' RACE reads. This sample yields under 550,000 distinct CDR3 sequences, of which just over 20% are seen a single time; about 16% belongs to the top ten. The specimen was PBMCs, collected 20 to 25 days after the first yellow fever vaccination. These receptors came from a man younger than 30 who received the YFV17D yellow fever vaccine. The CDR3 runs from the conserved cysteine through the conserved F or W. The D gene is left open where the match is weak. Clone size is stated in some rows and not others, as once, few, many or a class when expanded.

v_call	clone_size	j_call	d_call	cdr3_nt	cdr3_aa
TRBV20-1	many	TRBJ2-5	TRBD2	TGCAGTGCCGAACTAGCGGGGGGGCCCCAGTACTTC	CSAELAGGPQYF
TRBV7-6	-	TRBJ2-3	TRBD1	TGTGCCAGCAGTGGGGGGGACAGGGGGTCAGATACGCAGTATTTT	CASSGGDRGSDTQYF
TRBV15	many	TRBJ1-4	-	TGTGCCACCAGCCTCCTAACACTTAATGAAAAACTGTTTTTT	CATSLLTLNEKLFF
TRBV6-1	few	TRBJ2-7	TRBD1	TGTGCCAGCAGTGGGACAGGGATCTCCTACGAGCAGTACTTC	CASSGTGISYEQYF
TRBV18	-	TRBJ1-5	TRBD1	TGTGCCAGCTCATCACAGGGGAATCGGGTGGATCAGCCCCAGCATTTT	CASSSQGNRVDQPQHF
TRBV6-5	many	TRBJ1-4	-	TGTGCCAGCAGTTACCGGACAACCATTGAAAAACTGTTTTTT	CASSYRTTIEKLFF
TRBV6-5	-	TRBJ2-5	-	TGTGCCAGCAGTTACTCGGGCCTGCCCGGGACCCAGTACTTC	CASSYSGLPGTQYF
TRBV5-1	-	TRBJ1-1	TRBD1	TGCGCCAGCAGCCCGACAGGGTTTGCTGAAGCTTTCTTT	CASSPTGFAEAFF
TRBV20-1	-	TRBJ2-3	TRBD2	TGCAGTGCTCCCCCTAGAGCGGGGAGCACAGATACGCAGTATTTT	CSAPPRAGSTDTQYF
TRBV6-6	-	TRBJ1-1	TRBD1	TGTGCCAGCAGTAGCTGGGACAGGGGTACAAACACTGAAGCTTTCTTT	CASSSWDRGTNTEAFF
TRBV5-1	few	TRBJ2-1	-	TGCGCCAGCAGCTTGGTTGGACCTAAGTTCTTC	CASSLVGPKFF
TRBV5-1	-	TRBJ1-2	-	TGCGCCAGCAGCTTAAACTACACCTTC	CASSLNYTF
TRBV4-2	few	TRBJ1-5	TRBD1	TGTGCCAGCAGCCCCTCTACAGGGGGCAATCAGCCCCAGCATTTT	CASSPSTGGNQPQHF
TRBV7-9	-	TRBJ2-5	-	TGTGCCAGCAGCAGAACAGGCGGCGATCAAGAGACCCAGTACTTC	CASSRTGGDQETQYF
TRBV20-1	few	TRBJ2-1	-	TGCAGTGTTCCAGTACACTCCTCCCTGAGCTCCTACAATGAGCAGTTCTTC	CSVPVHSSLSSYNEQFF
TRBV5-5	many	TRBJ2-2	TRBD1	TGTGCCAGCAGCTTGGGTTCTGGGACAGGGAACACCGGGGAGCTGTTTTTT	CASSLGSGTGNTGELFF
TRBV18	few	TRBJ2-7	-	TGTGCCAGCTCACCACCGGGCCTACCCAACGAGCAGTACTTC	CASSPPGLPNEQYF
TRBV5-1	-	TRBJ1-2	-	TGCGCCAGCAGCTTGAGACAGGCCCGGGAGGGCTACACCTTC	CASSLRQAREGYTF
TRBV20-1	few	TRBJ2-5	TRBD1	TGCAGTGCTAGCGGTGACAGGGGTAAAGGAGAGACCCAGTACTTC	CSASGDRGKGETQYF
TRBV12-3/TRBV12-4	-	TRBJ2-3	-	TGTGCCAGCAGTTTAGCCCTGCAAGCCTTCACAGATACGCAGTATTTT	CASSLALQAFTDTQYF
TRBV11-1	-	TRBJ2-6	TRBD1	TGTGCCAGCAGCTTGACTGGGACAGGGACGTACTCTGGGGCCAACGTCCTGACTTTC	CASSLTGTGTYSGANVLTF
TRBV6-4	few	TRBJ2-1	TRBD2	TGTGCCAGCAGTGAGAGTTGGGGGGGCAATGAGCAGTTCTTC	CASSESWGGNEQFF
TRBV11-3	many	TRBJ2-7	-	TGTGCCAGCAGCTTAGGGACTTTGGACGAGCAGTACTTC	CASSLGTLDEQYF
TRBV10-3	-	TRBJ1-3	-	TGTGCCATCAGAATGACAGATGGAAACACCATATATTTT	CAIRMTDGNTIYF
TRBV5-6	-	TRBJ2-3	-	TGTGCCAGCAGCTTGCCCGCGGGGGCCACAGATACGCAGTATTTT	CASSLPAGATDTQYF
TRBV7-2	-	TRBJ1-2	-	TGTGCCAGCAGCTCAAGCTTGGGGTTTAACTATGGCTACACCTTC	CASSSSLGFNYGYTF
TRBV4-3	-	TRBJ2-1	-	TGCGCCAGCAGCCTTTCGACTGAAAATGAGCAGTTCTTC	CASSLSTENEQFF
TRBV27	few	TRBJ2-5	-	TGTGCCAGCAGTTCGGGTCCAACCTACACGCGAGAGACCCAGTACTTC	CASSSGPTYTRETQYF
TRBV7-9	-	TRBJ1-1	-	TGTGCCAGCAGCCCTACCGGACGGTTGAACACTGAAGCTTTCTTT	CASSPTGRLNTEAFF
TRBV6-5	few	TRBJ1-6	-	TGTGCCAGCACCCCTCCTAGCGGGGCCCTCCACTTT	CASTPPSGALHF
TRBV27	few	TRBJ2-5	-	TGTGCCAGCAGCCCCCCCGGGGCCAGAGAGACCCAGTACTTC	CASSPPGARETQYF
TRBV5-1	-	TRBJ2-3	TRBD2	TGCGCCAGCAGCGCCGGACTAGCGGGGGTTACGCAGTATTTT	CASSAGLAGVTQYF
TRBV20-1	few	TRBJ1-4	-	TGCAGTGCTAGACCCAAGGGGGAAGGCCTGTTTTTT	CSARPKGEGLFF
TRBV7-9	-	TRBJ1-2	-	TGTGCCAGCAGCATCAGCAATAACTATGGCTACACCTTC	CASSISNNYGYTF
TRBV7-2	few	TRBJ1-5	-	TGTGCCAGCAGCTTAGAAGTAGGCGAGTATCAGCCCCAGCATTTT	CASSLEVGEYQPQHF
TRBV5-1	-	TRBJ2-5	TRBD1	TGCGCCAGCAGCCCGGGACAGGGGGTCGAGACCCAGTACTTC	CASSPGQGVETQYF
TRBV5-1	-	TRBJ2-6	-	TGCGCCAGCAGCTCGGACCCCTCTGGGGCCAACGTCCTGACTTTC	CASSSDPSGANVLTF
TRBV11-2	-	TRBJ2-2	TRBD1	TGTGCCAGCAGCCCGGGACAGGTCCCCGGGGAGCTGTTTTTT	CASSPGQVPGELFF
TRBV18	-	TRBJ2-1	-	TGTGCCAGCTCACAGGGGGCTGGCGGGAGGAATGAGCAGTTCTTC	CASSQGAGGRNEQFF
TRBV5-6	many	TRBJ1-2	-	TGTGCCAGCAGCTCCGGACCCTATGGCTACACCTTC	CASSSGPYGYTF
TRBV12-3/TRBV12-4	few	TRBJ1-3	-	TGTGCCAGCGGATCTGGAAACACCATATATTTT	CASGSGNTIYF
TRBV6-5	-	TRBJ2-1	-	TGTGCCAGCACCCGAGGGGGGAGCTCCTACAATGAGCAGTTCTTC	CASTRGGSSYNEQFF
TRBV3-1	few	TRBJ2-1	-	TGTGCCAGCACCAGAACCGAGGGGTACAATGAGCAGTTCTTC	CASTRTEGYNEQFF
TRBV12-3/TRBV12-4	-	TRBJ1-2	-	TGTGCCAGCAGTTTAATCTCGGGAAGCTATGGCTACACCTTC	CASSLISGSYGYTF
TRBV5-6	few	TRBJ1-2	-	TGTGCCAGCAGCTTGGCCAGGGGACGAGGCTACACCTTC	CASSLARGRGYTF
TRBV12-3/TRBV12-4	few	TRBJ2-4	-	TGTGCCAGCAGCCTTCAGGGGCTAGCCAAAAACATTCAGTACTTC	CASSLQGLAKNIQYF
TRBV24-1	-	TRBJ2-1	TRBD2	TGTGCCACCAGTGATTTGGCACTAGCGGTATATAGCTCCTACAATGAGCAGTTCTTC	CATSDLALAVYSSYNEQFF
TRBV12-3/TRBV12-4	-	TRBJ2-1	TRBD2	TGTGCCAGCACCCCTAGCGGGAGGGTCAGTGAGCAGTTCTTC	CASTPSGRVSEQFF
TRBV5-5	few	TRBJ2-3	TRBD1	TGTGCCAGCAGCGGAGATACAGGGGGCCGGACAGATACGCAGTATTTT	CASSGDTGGRTDTQYF
TRBV5-1	many	TRBJ2-1	-	TGCGCCAGCAGCTTGGGATCCTCTTCCTCCTACAATGAGCAGTTCTTC	CASSLGSSSSYNEQFF
TRBV7-9	few	TRBJ1-3	-	TGTGCCAGCAGCAGGCCGGGTTTCGGAAACACCATATATTTT	CASSRPGFGNTIYF
TRBV12-3/TRBV12-4	few	TRBJ2-7	TRBD2	TGTGCCAGCAGCCACCCCGGACTAGCGGGTGACGAGCAGTACTTC	CASSHPGLAGDEQYF
TRBV15	-	TRBJ2-3	-	TGTGCCACCAGCGGCCAAGCGCCGACATCCCCAGATACGCAGTATTTT	CATSGQAPTSPDTQYF